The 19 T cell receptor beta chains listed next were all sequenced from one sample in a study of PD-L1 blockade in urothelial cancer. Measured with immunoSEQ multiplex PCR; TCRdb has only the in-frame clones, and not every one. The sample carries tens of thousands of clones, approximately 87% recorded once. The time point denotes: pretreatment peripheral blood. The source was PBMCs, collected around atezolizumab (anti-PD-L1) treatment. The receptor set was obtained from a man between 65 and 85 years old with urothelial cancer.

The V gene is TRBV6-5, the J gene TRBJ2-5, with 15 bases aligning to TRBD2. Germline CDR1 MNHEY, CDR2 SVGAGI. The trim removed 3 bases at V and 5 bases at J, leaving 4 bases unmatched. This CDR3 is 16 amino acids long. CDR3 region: CASSYGTSGRMETQYF. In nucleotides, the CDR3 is TGTGCCAGCAGTTATGGGACTAGCGGGAGGATGGAGACCCAGTACTTC.

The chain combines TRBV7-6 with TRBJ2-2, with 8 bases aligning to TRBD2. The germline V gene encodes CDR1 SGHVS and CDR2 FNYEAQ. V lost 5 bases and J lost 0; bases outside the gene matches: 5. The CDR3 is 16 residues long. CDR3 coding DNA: TGTGCCAGCAGCCTTTTTAGCGGGACGAACACCGGGGAGCTGTTTTTT. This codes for CASSLFSGTNTGELFF.

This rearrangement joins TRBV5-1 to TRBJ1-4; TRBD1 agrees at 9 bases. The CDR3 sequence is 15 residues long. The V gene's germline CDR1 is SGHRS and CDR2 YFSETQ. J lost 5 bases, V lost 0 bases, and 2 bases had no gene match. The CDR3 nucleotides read TGCGCCAGCAGCTTGGCAGGACAGGGGAATGAAAAACTGTTTTTT. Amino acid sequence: CASSLAGQGNEKLFF.

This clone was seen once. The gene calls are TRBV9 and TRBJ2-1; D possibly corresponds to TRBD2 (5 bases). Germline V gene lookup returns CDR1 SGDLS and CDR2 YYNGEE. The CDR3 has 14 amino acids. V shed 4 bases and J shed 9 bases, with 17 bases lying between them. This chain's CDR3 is CASSSAGVWGEQFF. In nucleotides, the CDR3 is TGTGCCAGCAGCAGCGCCGGGGTTTGGGGTGAGCAGTTCTTC.

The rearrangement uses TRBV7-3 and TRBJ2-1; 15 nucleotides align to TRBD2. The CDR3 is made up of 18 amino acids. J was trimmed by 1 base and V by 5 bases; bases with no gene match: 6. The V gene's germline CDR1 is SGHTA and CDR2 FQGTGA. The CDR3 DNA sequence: TGTGCCAGCAGCCCCGGGACTAGCGGGGGGATTTCCTACAATGAGCAGTTCTTC. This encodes CASSPGTSGGISYNEQFF. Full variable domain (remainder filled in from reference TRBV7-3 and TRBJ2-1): GAGVSQTPSNKVTEKGKYVELRCDPISGHTALYWYRQSLGQGPEFLIYFQGTGAADDSGLPNDRFFAVRPEGSVSTLKIQRTERGDSAVYLCASSPGTSGGISYNEQFFGPGTRLTVL.

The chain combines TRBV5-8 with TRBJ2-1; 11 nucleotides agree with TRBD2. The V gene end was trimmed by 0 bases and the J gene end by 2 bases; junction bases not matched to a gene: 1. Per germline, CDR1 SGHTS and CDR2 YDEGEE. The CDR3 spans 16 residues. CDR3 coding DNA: TGTGCCAGCAGCTTGGAGGGACTAGCGGCCTACAATGAGCAGTTCTTC. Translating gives CASSLEGLAAYNEQFF. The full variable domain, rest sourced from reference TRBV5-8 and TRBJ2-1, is EAGVTQSPTHLIKTRGQQATLRCSPISGHTSVYWYQQALGLGLQFLLWYDEGEERNRGNFPPRFSGRQFPNYSSELNVNALELEDSALYLCASSLEGLAAYNEQFFGPGTRLTVL.

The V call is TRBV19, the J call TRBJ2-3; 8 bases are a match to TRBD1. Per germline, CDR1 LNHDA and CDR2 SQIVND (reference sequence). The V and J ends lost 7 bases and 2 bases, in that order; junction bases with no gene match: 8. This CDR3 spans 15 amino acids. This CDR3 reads CASTRTGLDTDTQYF. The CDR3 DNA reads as TGTGCCAGTACCAGGACAGGGCTAGACACAGATACGCAGTATTTT.

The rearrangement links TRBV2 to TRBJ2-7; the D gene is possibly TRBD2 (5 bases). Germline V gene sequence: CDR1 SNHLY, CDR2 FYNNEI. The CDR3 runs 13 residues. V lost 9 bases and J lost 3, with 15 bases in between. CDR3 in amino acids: CASSDSLFYEQYF. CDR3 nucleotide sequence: TGTGCCAGTTCGGACTCCCTTTTCTACGAGCAGTACTTC.

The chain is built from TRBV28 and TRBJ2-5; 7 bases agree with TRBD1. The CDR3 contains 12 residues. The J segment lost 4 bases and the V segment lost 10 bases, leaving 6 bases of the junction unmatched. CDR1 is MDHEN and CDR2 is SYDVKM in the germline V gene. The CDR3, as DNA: TGTGCCACCTCGACAGGGATAGAGACCCAGTACTTC. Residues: CATSTGIETQYF.

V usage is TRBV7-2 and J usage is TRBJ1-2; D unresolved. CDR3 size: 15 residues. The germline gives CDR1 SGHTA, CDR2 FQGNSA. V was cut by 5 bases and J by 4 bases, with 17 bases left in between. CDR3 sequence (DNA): TGTGCCAGCAGCGCCTCTTCTGCAACTCCCTATGGCTACACCTTC. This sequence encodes CASSASSATPYGYTF.

DNA of the CDR3: TGTGCCAGCAGCCGGACTAGCGGGAGCGTGAACACCGGGGAGCTGTTTTTT. Residues: CASSRTSGSVNTGELFF. The chain uses TRBV11-3 and TRBJ2-2, with TRBD2 matching over 13 bases. Trimming at V came to 5 bases and at J to 1 base, leaving 4 bases not matched to a gene. The CDR3 extends over 17 amino acids. Germline V lookup: CDR1 SGHNT, CDR2 YENEEA.

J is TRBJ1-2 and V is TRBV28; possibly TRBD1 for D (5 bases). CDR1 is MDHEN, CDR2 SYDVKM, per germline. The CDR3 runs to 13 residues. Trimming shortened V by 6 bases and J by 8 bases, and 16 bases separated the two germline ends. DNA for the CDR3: TGTGCCAGCAGCCACGGGGGTGAGAAAGGCTACACCTTC. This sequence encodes CASSHGGEKGYTF.

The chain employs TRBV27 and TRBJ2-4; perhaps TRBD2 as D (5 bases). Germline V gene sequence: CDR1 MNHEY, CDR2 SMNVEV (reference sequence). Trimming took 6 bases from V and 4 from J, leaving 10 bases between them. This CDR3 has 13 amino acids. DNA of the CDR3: TGTGCCAGCAGCTCCCTAGCTAAAAACATTCAGTACTTC. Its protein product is CASSSLAKNIQYF.

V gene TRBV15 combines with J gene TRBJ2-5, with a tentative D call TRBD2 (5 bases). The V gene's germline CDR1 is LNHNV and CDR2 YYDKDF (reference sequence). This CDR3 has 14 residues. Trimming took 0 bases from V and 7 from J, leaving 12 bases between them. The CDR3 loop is CATSREGRGGTQYF. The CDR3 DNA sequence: TGTGCCACCAGCAGAGAGGGGAGAGGAGGGACCCAGTACTTC.

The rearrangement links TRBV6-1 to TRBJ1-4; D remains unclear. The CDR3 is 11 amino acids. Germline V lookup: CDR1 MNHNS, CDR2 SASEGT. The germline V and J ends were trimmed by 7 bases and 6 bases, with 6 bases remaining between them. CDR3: CASTRDEKLFF. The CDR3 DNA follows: TGTGCCAGCACCCGGGATGAAAAACTGTTTTTT.

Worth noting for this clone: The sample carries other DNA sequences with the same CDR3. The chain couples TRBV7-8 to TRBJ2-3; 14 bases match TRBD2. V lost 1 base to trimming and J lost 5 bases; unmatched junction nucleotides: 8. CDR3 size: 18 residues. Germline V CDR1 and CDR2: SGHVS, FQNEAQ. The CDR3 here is CASSLGLAGGPSGDTQYF. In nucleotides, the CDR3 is TGTGCCAGCAGCTTAGGACTAGCGGGAGGGCCGTCCGGAGATACGCAGTATTTT.

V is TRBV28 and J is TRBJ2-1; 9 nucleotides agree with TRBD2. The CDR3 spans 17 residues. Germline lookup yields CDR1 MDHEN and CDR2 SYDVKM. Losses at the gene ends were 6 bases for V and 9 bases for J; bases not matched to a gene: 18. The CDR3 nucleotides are TGTGCCAGCAGCTCCCTCCGAGGGCGCGGGAGGGCCGGTGAGCAGTTCTTC. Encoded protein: CASSSLRGRGRAGEQFF.

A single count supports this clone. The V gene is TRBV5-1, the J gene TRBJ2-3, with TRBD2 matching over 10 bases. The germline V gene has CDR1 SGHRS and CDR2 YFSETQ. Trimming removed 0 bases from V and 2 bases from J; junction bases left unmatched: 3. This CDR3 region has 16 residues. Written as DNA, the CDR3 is TGCGCCAGCAGCTTGGATGGACTAGCGGTCACAGATACGCAGTATTTT. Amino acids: CASSLDGLAVTDTQYF.

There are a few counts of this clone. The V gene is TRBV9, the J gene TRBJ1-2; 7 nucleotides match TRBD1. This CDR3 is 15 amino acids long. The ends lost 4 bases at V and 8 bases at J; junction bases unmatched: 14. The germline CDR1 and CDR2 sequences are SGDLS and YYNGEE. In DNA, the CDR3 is TGTGCCAGCAGCTCTCCCTCTCCGGGACAGCGCGGCTACACCTTC. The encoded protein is CASSSPSPGQRGYTF. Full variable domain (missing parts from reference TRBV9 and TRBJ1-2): DSGVTQTPKHLITATGQRVTLRCSPRSGDLSVYWYQQSLDQGLQFLIQYYNGEERAKGNILERFSAQQFPDLHSELNLSSLELGDSALYFCASSSPSPGQRGYTFGSGTRLTVV.